Sequencing of this T cell receptor (beta chain) was carried out in a study of cytomegalovirus exposure and HLA in healthy donors. About the study: A subsequent analysis reported that the 95 to 150 validation repertoires were produced on the same platform that had also been used for the 666 first-cohort repertoires. Points from the study as a whole: The authors listed 150 or so TCR beta chains as cytomegalovirus-associated. According to a subsequent analysis, TCR clusters from the first cohort were inclined to appear together in the 120 or so validation repertoires.

The repertoire was sequenced with immunoSEQ multiplex PCR; TCRdb's copy has only in-frame clones and lacks some. The sample lists about 98,000 clones, around 88% occurring once. Separate from the approximately 600-subject first cohort was the approximately 120-subject validation cohort, to which the donors belonged. On this clone itself: Its matching antigen is unknown.

The CDR3 covers 15 residues. CDR1 SNHLY and CDR2 FYNNEI come from the germline V gene. Trimming at V came to 7 bases and at J to 6 bases, leaving 11 bases not matched to a gene. Sequencing was carried out using PBMCs. The chain has TRBV2 and TRBJ1-2; 10 bases match TRBD1. The sequence was collected from a young woman in good health and CMV-seronegative. CDR3 nucleotide sequence: TGTGCCAGCAACATTGACAGGGGGCGCGGCCATGGCTACACCTTC. As protein: CASNIDRGRGHGYTF.